What follows are 23 T cell receptor beta chains derived from one specimen sequenced in a study of patients and donors after allogeneic stem cell transplantation. MiXCR, applied by TCRdb to the RT-PCR reads, yields one record per CDR3 protein. The table lists about 2,100 distinct CDR3 sequences, around 1.7% of them singletons. Sequencing used blood, either unsorted or a sorted T cell fraction (not recorded which). The receptors come from a human donor who was either an allogeneic HSCT recipient or a stem cell or donor lymphocyte infusion donor (not recorded which). It is not recorded whose cells these are; they may come from a transplant donor.

By sample fraction, this clonotype is medium-sized. The chain employs TRBV12-3 or TRBV12-4 and TRBJ2-3; 10 bases align to TRBD2. The CDR3 has 16 amino acids. V lost 2 bases, J lost 0 bases, and 2 bases stayed unmatched. The CDR3 reads CASSLWTSGSTDTQYF. For the CDR3, the DNA is TGTGCCAGCAGTTTATGGACTAGCGGAAGCACAGATACGCAGTATTTT.

This clonotype is medium-sized in the sample. The CDR3 DNA sequence: TGTGCCAGCAGCTCCCTCTTAGAGGGGACAAGGGAGACCCAGTACTTC. Translated, it gives CASSSLLEGTRETQYF. V is TRBV11-2 and J is TRBJ2-5; tentative D call: TRBD1 (6 bases). This CDR3 has 16 residues. Germline CDR1 reads SGHAT; CDR2 reads FQNNGV. V was shortened by 4 bases and J by 5 bases, with 20 bases between the two germline ends.

This clonotype qualifies as medium-sized. The CDR3, as DNA: TGTGCCAGCAGTCCACTAGCGGTCCTCCAAGAGACCCAGTACTTC. Protein product: CASSPLAVLQETQYF. The chain links TRBV28 to TRBJ2-5; 8 bases match TRBD2. Germline CDR1 reads MDHEN; CDR2 reads SYDVKM. V dropped 5 bases and J dropped 1; count of bases not matched to a gene: 6. The length of the CDR3 is 15 residues.

This clonotype is medium-sized (0.01 to 0.1%) in the sample. The chain couples TRBV5-1 to TRBJ1-6; D possibly corresponds to TRBD1 (6 bases). This CDR3 spans 12 amino acids. The V end was cut by 4 bases, the J end by 12 bases, with 11 bases between. Germline CDR1 SGHRS, CDR2 YFSETQ. The CDR3: CASSPWDKPLHF. The DNA of the CDR3 is TGCGCCAGCAGCCCCTGGGACAAACCCCTCCACTTT.

J is TRBJ1-6 and V is TRBV5-6; 9 bases fit TRBD1. V lost 0 bases and J lost 6; bases outside the gene matches: 4. The V gene's germline CDR1 is SGHDT and CDR2 YYEEEE. This CDR3 spans 16 amino acids. The CDR3, as DNA: TGTGCCAGCAGCTTGGGACAGGGGGGGACTAATTCACCCCTCCACTTT. Its protein is CASSLGQGGTNSPLHF. The whole variable domain, filled in from reference TRBV5-6 and TRBJ1-6, reads DAGVTQSPTHLIKTRGQQVTLRCSPKSGHDTVSWYQQALGQGPQFIFQYYEEEERQRGNFPDRFSGHQFPNYSSELNVNALLLGDSALYLCASSLGQGGTNSPLHFGNGTRLTVT.

By proportion, this clonotype is medium-sized. The CDR3, as DNA: TGTGCCAGCAGCCCCGAGGTGGATACGCAGTATTTT. The encoded protein is CASSPEVDTQYF. The rearrangement links TRBV28 to TRBJ2-3; D unclear. This CDR3 has 12 amino acids. Trimming took 6 bases from V and 6 from J, leaving 10 bases between them. The V gene's germline CDR1 is MDHEN and CDR2 SYDVKM.

By share of the sample, this clonotype is large. V and J are TRBV7-9 and TRBJ2-7, with a weak D call TRBD2 (6 bases). This CDR3 has 14 residues. CDR1 SEHNR and CDR2 FQNEAQ come from the germline V gene (reference sequence). Trimming shortened V by 1 base and J by 6 bases, and 13 bases separated the two germline ends. The CDR3 protein is CASSLGGLFPEQYF. The CDR3, as DNA: TGTGCCAGCAGCTTAGGAGGACTATTCCCCGAGCAGTACTTC.

This clonotype is labeled medium-sized. The chain links TRBV19 to TRBJ2-5, with no clear D. Trimming shortened V by 1 base and J by 1 base, and 4 bases separated the two germline ends. The CDR3 has 13 residues. CDR1 and CDR2 (germline): LNHDA, SQIVND (reference sequence). The CDR3 DNA reads as TGTGCCAGTAGTATAGCGGGCCAAGAGACCCAGTACTTC. Protein product: CASSIAGQETQYF.

This clonotype is medium-sized (0.01 to 0.1%) within its sample. The chain links TRBV12-3 or TRBV12-4 to TRBJ1-6; D remains ambiguous. The V end was cut by 3 bases, the J end by 10 bases, with 10 bases between. The CDR3 length is 13 residues. CDR3 sequence reads: CASSLSGGSPLHF. The CDR3 nucleotides are TGTGCCAGCAGTTTGTCGGGTGGGTCACCCCTCCACTTT.

By frequency in the sample, this clonotype is medium-sized (0.01 to 0.1%). This chain links TRBV6-6 with TRBJ2-1; 9 positions agree with TRBD2. V lost 2 bases, J lost 1 base, and 6 bases stayed unmatched. Per the germline V gene, CDR1 is MNHNY and CDR2 is SVGAGI (reference sequence). The CDR3 is made up of 17 amino acids. This chain's CDR3 is CASSYRLAGLSYNEQFF. The DNA of the CDR3 is TGTGCCAGCAGTTACCGGCTAGCGGGGTTGTCCTACAATGAGCAGTTCTTC.

This clonotype is termed medium-sized. J is TRBJ1-5 and V is TRBV28; 10 bases fit TRBD1. From germline, CDR1 is MDHEN and CDR2 SYDVKM. The CDR3 is 14 residues long. With V trimmed by 5 bases and J by 6 bases, 4 bases remained unmatched. This CDR3 reads CASSPGTGVQPQHF. The CDR3 bases are TGTGCCAGCAGTCCAGGGACAGGGGTTCAGCCCCAGCATTTT. The full variable domain, completed using reference TRBV28 and TRBJ1-5, is DVKVTQSSRYLVKRTGEKVFLECVQDMDHENMFWYRQDPGLGLRLIYFSYDVKMKEKGDIPEGYSVSREKKERFSLILESASTNQTSMYLCASSPGTGVQPQHFGDGTRLSIL.

By sample fraction, this clonotype is medium-sized. The rearrangement joins TRBV19 to TRBJ2-3; D gene uncertain. CDR1 is LNHDA and CDR2 is SQIVND in the germline V gene (reference sequence). Trimming took off 5 bases at V and 4 bases at J, with 16 bases between the two ends. The CDR3 has 15 residues. Written as DNA, the CDR3 is TGTGCCAGTAGTTCGAATCAGTTCTCGGCAGATACGCAGTATTTT. Its translation: CASSSNQFSADTQYF.

This clonotype is medium-sized in the sample. The chain carries TRBV6-2 or TRBV6-3 and TRBJ2-3, with 7 bases aligning to TRBD2. V gave up 10 bases and J gave up 8 bases; unmatched junction bases: 12. The CDR3 length is 13 residues. From germline, CDR1 is MNHEY and CDR2 SVGEGT. CDR3 nucleotide sequence: TGTGCCACCGGGGAGCGGGGAAGCAGTACGCAGTATTTT. It encodes CATGERGSSTQYF.

This clonotype is medium-sized within its sample. CDR3 bases: TGTGCCAGCAGCGCTTTAGACGGGAGCTATGGCTACACCTTC. It is translated as CASSALDGSYGYTF. This sequence joins TRBV9 and TRBJ1-2; no definite D call. The CDR3 has 14 residues. V was pared by 3 bases and J by 4 bases, with 13 bases between. The V gene's germline CDR1 is SGDLS and CDR2 YYNGEE.

Judged by abundance, this clonotype is medium-sized. V usage is TRBV20-1 and J usage is TRBJ2-4; D call uncertain. Trimming stripped 6 bases from V and 3 bases from J, with 15 bases between. The CDR3 has 14 amino acids. Germline CDR1 DFQATT, CDR2 SNEGSKA (reference sequence). The CDR3 nucleotides are TGCAGTGCCCACCTCGGTGGTGGCAAAAACATTCAGTACTTC. This encodes CSAHLGGGKNIQYF.

This clonotype was counted only a few times. This rearrangement joins TRBV7-9 to TRBJ1-2; the match to TRBD1 covers 12 bases. In germline, CDR1 is SEHNR, CDR2 FQNEAQ (reference sequence). The CDR3 loop spans 14 amino acids. V was pared by 4 bases and J by 8 bases, with 5 bases of the junction left unmatched. CDR3 sequence reads: CASSSSGTGGGYTF. CDR3 DNA sequence: TGTGCCAGCAGCTCATCTGGGACAGGGGGCGGCTACACCTTC.

By its share, this clonotype is medium-sized. The genes are TRBV15 and TRBJ2-3; possibly TRBD1 or TRBD2 for D (5 bases each). V was clipped by 0 bases and J by 6 bases, with 16 bases between them. The CDR3 contains 16 residues. CDR1 is LNHNV, CDR2 YYDKDF, per germline (reference sequence). The CDR3 loop is CATSRDRGQGRDTQYF. Here the CDR3 DNA reads TGTGCCACCAGCAGAGATAGAGGGCAGGGCCGCGATACGCAGTATTTT.

This clonotype is medium-sized. The chain is built from TRBV6-2 or TRBV6-3 and TRBJ2-3, with 7 bases matching TRBD2. The CDR3 runs 14 residues. CDR1 is MNHEY, CDR2 SVGEGT, per germline. V shed 5 bases, J shed 7 bases, and the junction held 9 bases outside the gene matches. This CDR3 reads CASSPRTRGNTQYF. DNA of the CDR3: TGTGCCAGCAGTCCAAGGACTAGAGGGAATACGCAGTATTTT.

This clonotype is categorized as medium-sized. The chain joins TRBV5-6 to TRBJ1-1, with a possible D match to TRBD1 (5 bases). CDR3 size: 17 residues. The V end lost 0 bases, the J end lost 3 bases, and 18 bases lay between the germline ends. In germline, CDR1 is SGHDT, CDR2 YYEEEE. CDR3 nucleotide sequence: TGTGCCAGCAGCTTGGACTACCGGGAAGAAGGGGACACTGAAGCTTTCTTT. It translates to CASSLDYREEGDTEAFF.

This clonotype rates as medium-sized. The chain combines TRBV30 with TRBJ2-5, with TRBD2 matching 7 bases. Trimming removed 2 bases from V and 5 bases from J; junction bases left unmatched: 14. The germline gives CDR1 GTSNPN, CDR2 SVGIG (reference sequence). The CDR3 contains 16 residues. CDR3 amino acids: CAWSLSGAGLRETQYF. The CDR3 nucleotides read TGTGCCTGGAGTTTAAGTGGAGCGGGGCTCCGGGAGACCCAGTACTTC.

This clonotype is labeled as medium-sized. The chain uses TRBV5-1 and TRBJ2-4, with D possibly being TRBD1 (6 bases). From germline, CDR1 is SGHRS and CDR2 YFSETQ. V lost 0 bases and J lost 8, with 18 bases in between. This CDR3 comprises 16 residues. CDR3 protein: CASSLAPQGMMDIQYF. CDR3 coding DNA: TGCGCCAGCAGCTTGGCCCCACAGGGAATGATGGACATTCAGTACTTC.

Relative to its sample, this clonotype is medium-sized (0.01 to 0.1%). The V call is TRBV5-4, the J call TRBJ2-5, with TRBD2 identical over 10 bases. The germline V gene encodes CDR1 SGHNT and CDR2 YYREEE (reference sequence). There are 15 residues in the CDR3. After removal of 4 bases from V and 1 base from J, the junction contained 4 bases not matched to a gene. CDR3 DNA sequence: TGTGCCAGCAGCCAAAGGACTAGCGGCCAAGAGACCCAGTACTTC. Protein product: CASSQRTSGQETQYF.

Within the sample, this clonotype is medium-sized. This chain links TRBV11-1 with TRBJ2-5; no firm D call. The length of the CDR3 is 11 residues. V gave up 3 bases and J gave up 7 bases, with 6 bases separating them. Germline V gene sequence: CDR1 SGHAT, CDR2 FQDESV (reference sequence). The CDR3 protein is CASSLGTTQYF. For the CDR3, the DNA is TGTGCCAGCAGCTTGGGTACGACCCAGTACTTC. The full variable domain, completed using reference TRBV11-1 and TRBJ2-5, is EAEVAQSPRYKITEKSQAVAFWCDPISGHATLYWYRQILGQGPELLVQFQDESVVDDSQLPKDRFSAERLKGVDSTLKIQPAELGDSAMYLCASSLGTTQYFGPGTRLLVL.